The 22 T cell receptor beta chains listed next were all sequenced from one sample in a study of lymphopenia after photon versus proton radiotherapy. The repertoire was sequenced with immunoSEQ multiplex PCR; TCRdb's copy has only in-frame clones and lacks some. Here the sample spans 35,000 to 50,000 clones, about 85% being singletons. This specimen consisted of peripheral blood, obtained from a patient treated with proton-based radiotherapy. The receptors stem from a woman in her 70s with pancreatic cancer.

The chain recombines TRBV5-1 with TRBJ2-3, with D possibly being TRBD1 (6 bases). Trimming left V 5 bases short and J 4 bases short, with 11 bases between. From germline, CDR1 is SGHRS and CDR2 YFSETQ. The CDR3 totals 13 residues. The CDR3 region has the DNA TGCGCCAGCAGGCATACAGGGTCAGATACGCAGTATTTT. It translates to CASRHTGSDTQYF.

The rearrangement links TRBV5-6 to TRBJ2-7; 8 nucleotides match TRBD1. The CDR3 totals 16 residues. The junction had 13 bases not matched to a gene; V was cut back by 4 bases and J by 4 bases. Germline V gene lookup returns CDR1 SGHDT and CDR2 YYEEEE. Here the CDR3 reads CASSAATGGSRYEQYF. The CDR3, as DNA: TGTGCCAGCAGCGCCGCTACAGGGGGGAGTAGGTACGAGCAGTACTTC.

The chain combines TRBV11-2 with TRBJ2-2, with D unclear. The CDR3 has 14 residues. The V end lost 8 bases, the J end lost 7 bases, and 17 bases lay between the germline ends. Per germline, CDR1 SGHAT and CDR2 FQNNGV. The CDR3 loop reads CASGRVQSVGELFF. The CDR3 nucleotides are TGTGCCAGCGGCCGGGTTCAGTCAGTCGGGGAGCTGTTTTTT.

The J gene is TRBJ2-5, the V gene TRBV29-1, with TRBD1 matching 7 bases. The CDR3 sequence is 13 residues long. J gave up 5 bases and V 6 bases, and 9 bases lay outside the gene matches. Germline CDR1 SQVTM, CDR2 ANQGSEA. CDR3 region: CSVKTGNGETQYF. CDR3 bases: TGCAGCGTCAAGACAGGGAATGGTGAGACCCAGTACTTC.

The V and J genes are TRBV28 and TRBJ2-7, with D perhaps being TRBD1 or TRBD2 (5 bases each). The germline gives CDR1 MDHEN, CDR2 SYDVKM. Trimming pared 6 bases from V and 9 bases from J, leaving 21 bases between. This CDR3 spans 14 amino acids. The CDR3 protein is CASRPGAIYGGQYF. CDR3 DNA: TGTGCCAGCAGACCTGGGGCTATCTACGGAGGGCAGTACTTC. The variable domain in full, with the rest retrieved from reference TRBV28 and TRBJ2-7, is DVKVTQSSRYLVKRTGEKVFLECVQDMDHENMFWYRQDPGLGLRLIYFSYDVKMKEKGDIPEGYSVSREKKERFSLILESASTNQTSMYLCASRPGAIYGGQYFGPGTRLTVT.

This clone was counted a few times. The chain combines TRBV28 with TRBJ1-1, with 9 bases matching TRBD1. V was clipped by 7 bases and J by 11 bases; unmatched bases: 8. Germline CDR1 is MDHEN and CDR2 is SYDVKM. The CDR3 runs to 12 residues. CDR3 in DNA: TGTGCCAGCAAATTCGGGGACAGGGTTGCTTTCTTT. As protein: CASKFGDRVAFF.

This clone was detected only once. The chain employs TRBV12-5 and TRBJ1-4; D not resolved. In germline, CDR1 is LGHNT, CDR2 FRNRAP. Trimming took 1 base from V and 8 from J, leaving 17 bases between them. This CDR3 contains 16 residues. The CDR3 is CASGLARTGRNEKLFF. The CDR3 DNA sequence: TGTGCTAGTGGTTTGGCCCGGACCGGGCGGAACGAAAAACTGTTTTTT. Using reference TRBV12-5 and TRBJ1-4 for the parts outside the CDR3, the full variable domain is DARVTQTPRHKVTEMGQEVTMRCQPILGHNTVFWYRQTMMQGLELLAYFRNRAPLDDSGMPKDRFSAEMPDATLATLKIQPSEPRDSAVYFCASGLARTGRNEKLFFGSGTQLSVL.

In this sample, this clone turned up once. The rearrangement links TRBV4-2 to TRBJ2-1, with 7 bases aligning to TRBD2. V dropped 2 bases and J dropped 2; count of bases not matched to a gene: 3. In germline, CDR1 is LGHNA, CDR2 YNFKEQ. The CDR3 contains 15 residues. CDR3 sequence reads: CASSQPRETYNEQFF. The CDR3 DNA follows: TGTGCCAGCAGCCAACCGCGGGAGACCTACAATGAGCAGTTCTTC.

The chain couples TRBV28 to TRBJ2-7; 7 positions match TRBD1. The V segment lost 2 bases and the J segment 1 base; nucleotides outside the gene matches: 5. Germline loops: CDR1 MDHEN, CDR2 SYDVKM. The CDR3 is 15 amino acids. The DNA for the CDR3 is TGTGCCAGCAGTTTAGTGACAGGGCCTTCCTACGAGCAGTACTTC. It codes for CASSLVTGPSYEQYF.

This chain uses TRBV28 with TRBJ2-7, with D perhaps TRBD1 or TRBD2 (5 bases each). The CDR3 is 14 residues long. V lost 7 bases and J lost 3, with 16 bases in between. Germline values: CDR1 MDHEN, CDR2 SYDVKM. The CDR3 DNA is TGTGCCAGCACCTTGAGGGGAATTTTCTACGAGCAGTACTTC. Translation gives CASTLRGIFYEQYF.

This rearrangement joins TRBV19 to TRBJ2-5; tentative D call: TRBD1 (6 bases). CDR1 and CDR2 from the germline V gene are LNHDA and SQIVND (reference sequence). V lost 1 base to trimming and J lost 5 bases, with 14 bases between them. This CDR3 is built from 15 residues. CDR3 protein: CASSIVQGVGETQYF. CDR3 nucleotides: TGTGCCAGTAGTATAGTACAGGGAGTGGGGGAGACCCAGTACTTC.

This chain joins TRBV7-3 and TRBJ2-5; the D is unclear. Trimming shortened V by 1 base and J by 2 bases, and 5 bases separated the two germline ends. The CDR3 runs 13 residues. Germline V gene lookup returns CDR1 SGHTA and CDR2 FQGTGA. The CDR3: CASSLNAQETQYF. In nucleotides, the CDR3 is TGTGCCAGCAGCTTAAATGCGCAAGAGACCCAGTACTTC.

The rearrangement joins TRBV9 to TRBJ2-7; D assignment may be TRBD1 or TRBD2 (5 bases each). Germline V gene sequence: CDR1 SGDLS, CDR2 YYNGEE. The V end lost 2 bases, the J end lost 0 bases, and 12 bases lay between the germline ends. The CDR3 has 15 residues. This CDR3 is CASSVGLGTSYEQYF. The CDR3 bases are TGTGCCAGCAGCGTGGGCCTCGGGACCTCCTACGAGCAGTACTTC.

J is TRBJ1-5 and V is TRBV15, with TRBD1 identical over 8 bases. In germline, CDR1 is LNHNV, CDR2 YYDKDF (reference sequence). V lost 9 bases to trimming and J lost 0 bases; unmatched junction nucleotides: 4. There are 14 residues in the CDR3. This CDR3 reads CATRDRYSNQPQHF. The CDR3 DNA is TGTGCCACGAGGGACAGGTATAGCAATCAGCCCCAGCATTTT.

V is TRBV2 and J is TRBJ1-1; D is ambiguous. CDR1 and CDR2 from the germline V gene are SNHLY and FYNNEI. The ends were cut back, 3 bases at V and 8 bases at J, with 7 bases in the middle. The length of the CDR3 is 11 residues. The CDR3 bases are TGTGCCAGCAGTGAGAGATCAGAAGCTTTCTTT. Translation: CASSERSEAFF.

This rearrangement joins TRBV5-6 to TRBJ2-5; 9 nucleotides align to TRBD2. The CDR3 has 16 amino acids. Germline CDR1 is SGHDT and CDR2 is YYEEEE. Trimming took 4 bases from V and 4 from J; bases not matched to a gene: 11. CDR3 in DNA: TGTGCCAGCAGCCGCCCCGGCGGGAGGGCCGTAGAGACCCAGTACTTC. Amino acids: CASSRPGGRAVETQYF. Complete variable domain (other parts from reference TRBV5-6 and TRBJ2-5): DAGVTQSPTHLIKTRGQQVTLRCSPKSGHDTVSWYQQALGQGPQFIFQYYEEEERQRGNFPDRFSGHQFPNYSSELNVNALLLGDSALYLCASSRPGGRAVETQYFGPGTRLLVL.

The chain joins TRBV11-3 to TRBJ2-7; 9 bases are a match to TRBD2. The CDR3 sequence is 14 residues long. CDR1 and CDR2 from the germline V gene are SGHNT and YENEEA. With 1 base clipped from V and 6 bases from J, the junction kept 4 bases outside the gene matches. CDR3 residues: CASSLVWTSVEQYF. The CDR3 bases are TGTGCCAGCAGCTTAGTATGGACTAGCGTCGAGCAGTACTTC.

The chain combines TRBV28 with TRBJ2-1, with 10 bases aligning to TRBD2. The CDR3 is made up of 17 amino acids. In germline, CDR1 is MDHEN, CDR2 SYDVKM. J lost 1 base, V lost 7 bases, and 10 bases had no gene match. CDR3 sequence (DNA): TGTGCCAGCATCAAATCTAGCGGGAGTATTTCCTACAATGAGCAGTTCTTC. This translates into CASIKSSGSISYNEQFF.

The CDR3, as DNA: TGTGCCAGCAGAGGGTATCGGAATCAGCCCCAGCATTTT. Residues: CASRGYRNQPQHF. The chain has TRBV2 and TRBJ1-5, with D uncertain. With 6 bases removed from V and 4 bases from J, the gap between germline ends came to 10 bases. The CDR3 is made up of 13 amino acids. Germline assignment: CDR1 SNHLY and CDR2 FYNNEI.

The V gene is TRBV7-2, the J gene TRBJ1-2; 8 bases map to TRBD1. The V and J ends lost 0 bases and 4 bases, in that order; junction bases with no gene match: 1. CDR3 size: 14 residues. CDR1 SGHTA and CDR2 FQGNSA come from the germline V gene. The chain's CDR3 is CASSLAGTGYGYTF. DNA for the CDR3: TGTGCCAGCAGCTTAGCGGGGACAGGCTATGGCTACACCTTC.

This chain links TRBV5-1 with TRBJ2-3; 9 bases match TRBD2. V shed 4 bases, J shed 3 bases, and the junction held 15 bases outside the gene matches. This CDR3 is built from 18 residues. CDR1 and CDR2 from the germline V gene are SGHRS and YFSETQ. In DNA form, the CDR3 reads TGCGCCAGCAGCATACCCGGCGGGGGGGGAGTTGTGACAGATACGCAGTATTTT. It yields the protein CASSIPGGGGVVTDTQYF.

This rearrangement joins TRBV4-1 to TRBJ2-3; D is perhaps TRBD1 (6 bases). This CDR3 region has 15 residues. V lost 1 base and J 9 bases, leaving 17 bases between the germline ends. Looked up from germline, CDR1 is MGHRA and CDR2 is YSYEKL. CDR3 nucleotide sequence: TGCGCCAGCAGCCAAGGTCAGGAGTTTCAGGGGACGCAGTATTTT. Amino acid sequence: CASSQGQEFQGTQYF.